This T cell receptor (beta chain) was retrieved from a study of siplizumab effects on memory and regulatory T cells. Study results and limitations: Proliferating Tregs' suppressive function in siplizumab cultures went unconfirmed. Many proliferating CD4+ or CD8+ clones remained unclassified. Roughly 80-95% of them could not be assigned either a naive or a memory phenotype.

CDR3 length equals 15 residues. CDR1 is SGHTA and CDR2 is FQGTGA in the germline V gene. V was trimmed by 5 bases and J by 1 base, leaving 13 bases between them. The assay was immunoSEQ multiplex PCR, and TCRdb's table has in-frame clones only and misses some. The sample lists 100,000 or so clones; roughly 94% were seen once. Turning to this clone: Its antigen is unknown.

The genes are TRBV7-3 and TRBJ2-3; D not certain. Sequences were obtained from non-Treg CD4+ T cells sorted from blood. The TCR originated in a human donor in good health. CDR3 bases: TGTGCCAGCAGCGCACAGACTGGACGCACAGATACGCAGTATTTT. It translates to CASSAQTGRTDTQYF.